This entry lists 11 T cell receptor beta chains sequenced from one sample in a study of blood T cell repertoires in COVID-19. The data were produced by immunoSEQ multiplex PCR, yet TCRdb's version contains in-frame clones alone and is incomplete. The sample records approximately 89,000 clones, roughly 77% being singletons. Sequenced input: peripheral blood. These receptors were obtained from a human donor in a cohort sampled during active COVID-19.

The chain couples TRBV30 to TRBJ1-2; D is ambiguous. V was cut by 0 bases and J by 8 bases, with 10 bases left in between. The germline gives CDR1 GTSNPN, CDR2 SVGIG (reference sequence). The CDR3 has 12 residues. CDR3 coding DNA: TGTGCCTGGAGTGTACGAGGGAGCGGCTACACCTTC. The encoded protein is CAWSVRGSGYTF.

The chain uses TRBV6-5 and TRBJ1-3; D is ambiguous. V was trimmed by 0 bases and J by 2 bases, leaving 8 bases between them. The CDR3 totals 15 residues. Germline CDR1 reads MNHEY; CDR2 reads SVGAGI. CDR3 loop: CASSYSEAPGNTIYF. For the CDR3, the DNA is TGTGCCAGCAGTTACTCGGAGGCCCCTGGAAACACCATATATTTT.

The V gene is TRBV6-1, the J gene TRBJ2-7; 8 nucleotides match TRBD1. The CDR3 is 15 amino acids. V was pared by 1 base and J by 4 bases, with 6 bases of the junction left unmatched. The germline gives CDR1 MNHNS, CDR2 SASEGT. This CDR3 reads CASSEGPGGMYEQYF. CDR3 coding DNA: TGTGCCAGCAGTGAAGGGCCAGGGGGCATGTACGAGCAGTACTTC.

The CDR3: CASSLAQKGDEQYF. CDR3 coding DNA: TGCGCCAGCAGCTTGGCCCAAAAAGGGGACGAGCAGTACTTC. The gene calls are TRBV5-1 and TRBJ2-7, with D tentatively TRBD1 (5 bases). Looked up from germline, CDR1 is SGHRS and CDR2 is YFSETQ. The CDR3 totals 14 residues. V lost 0 bases and J lost 5, with 12 bases in between.

This clone was seen a handful of times. The chain couples TRBV7-9 to TRBJ1-3; 7 nucleotides align to TRBD1. The germline gives CDR1 SEHNR, CDR2 FQNEAQ (reference sequence). The length of the CDR3 is 16 residues. The V gene end was trimmed by 1 base and the J gene end by 0 bases; junction bases not matched to a gene: 3. The CDR3: CASSLGGQNSGNTIYF. In nucleotides, the CDR3 is TGTGCCAGCAGCTTAGGGGGACAGAACTCTGGAAACACCATATATTTT. Complete variable domain (other parts from reference TRBV7-9 and TRBJ1-3): DTGVSQNPRHKITKRGQNVTFRCDPISEHNRLYWYRQTLGQGPEFLTYFQNEAQLEKSRLLSDRFSAERPKGSFSTLEIQRTEQGDSAMYLCASSLGGQNSGNTIYFGEGSWLTVV.

V gene TRBV6-5 combines with J gene TRBJ2-7, with TRBD1 identical over 9 bases. The V segment lost 0 bases and the J segment 3 bases; nucleotides outside the gene matches: 6. CDR3 length equals 16 residues. The germline V gene has CDR1 MNHEY and CDR2 SVGAGI. CDR3 sequence: CASSYSLGTGNYEQYF. CDR3 DNA sequence: TGTGCCAGCAGTTACTCACTAGGGACAGGGAACTACGAGCAGTACTTC.

The genes are TRBV7-8 and TRBJ1-2, with 8 positions matching TRBD1. Germline assignment: CDR1 SGHVS and CDR2 FQNEAQ. The CDR3 has 16 amino acids. The junction had 16 bases not matched to a gene; V was cut back by 5 bases and J by 8 bases. CDR3: CASSPRTGHRSGGYTF. The CDR3 nucleotides read TGTGCCAGCAGCCCCAGGACAGGGCACCGATCGGGCGGCTACACCTTC. Complete variable domain (other parts from reference TRBV7-8 and TRBJ1-2): GAGVSQSPRYKVAKRGQDVALRCDPISGHVSLFWYQQALGQGPEFLTYFQNEAQLDKSGLPSDRFFAERPEGSVSTLKIQRTQQEDSAVYLCASSPRTGHRSGGYTFGSGTRLTVV.

This chain uses TRBV6-6 with TRBJ1-1, with D possibly TRBD1 on 6 matching bases. Germline V gives CDR1 MNHNY, CDR2 SVGAGI (reference sequence). The CDR3 totals 11 residues. V was shortened by 6 bases and J by 10 bases, with 12 bases between the two germline ends. CDR3 amino acids: CASSIQGAAFF. The DNA for the CDR3 is TGTGCCAGCAGCATACAGGGAGCAGCTTTCTTT.

This clone came up once. This chain links TRBV6-1 with TRBJ2-7; D might be TRBD1 (5 bases). Germline-derived CDR1 and CDR2 are MNHNS and SASEGT. The CDR3 runs 12 residues. Trimming pared 3 bases from V and 6 bases from J, leaving 9 bases between. CDR3 in amino acids: CASSDWQGEQYF. DNA of the CDR3: TGTGCCAGCAGTGATTGGCAGGGCGAGCAGTACTTC.

The genes are TRBV19 and TRBJ1-3, with D uncertain. Trimming stripped 5 bases from V and 0 bases from J, with 14 bases between. CDR3 length: 16 amino acids. From germline, CDR1 is LNHDA and CDR2 SQIVND (reference sequence). The DNA of the CDR3 is TGTGCCAGTAGTGATAGGACGGGGAGCTCTGGAAACACCATATATTTT. This sequence encodes CASSDRTGSSGNTIYF.

The gene calls are TRBV6-5 and TRBJ1-1; no firm D call. The V and J ends lost 8 bases and 5 bases respectively, with 6 bases between them. This CDR3 is 10 amino acids long. Germline values: CDR1 MNHEY, CDR2 SVGAGI. The CDR3 bases are TGTGCCAGCGTGCGTACTGAAGCTTTCTTT. It is translated as CASVRTEAFF.